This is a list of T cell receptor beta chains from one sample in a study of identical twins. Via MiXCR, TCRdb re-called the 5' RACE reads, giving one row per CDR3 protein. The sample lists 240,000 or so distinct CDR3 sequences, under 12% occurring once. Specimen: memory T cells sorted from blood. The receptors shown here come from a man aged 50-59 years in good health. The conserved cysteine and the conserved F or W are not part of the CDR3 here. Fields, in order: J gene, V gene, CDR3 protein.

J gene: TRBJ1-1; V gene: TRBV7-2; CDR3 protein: ASSLFGVRNTEAF
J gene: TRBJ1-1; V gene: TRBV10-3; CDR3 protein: AISVAGANTEAF
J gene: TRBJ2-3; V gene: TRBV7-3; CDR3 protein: ASSWMGRTTDTQY
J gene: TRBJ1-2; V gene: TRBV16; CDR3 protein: ASSQLPGSYGYT
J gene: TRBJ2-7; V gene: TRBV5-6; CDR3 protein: ASSLEGTSGGAYEQY
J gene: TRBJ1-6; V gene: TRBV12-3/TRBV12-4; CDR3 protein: ASSWSSYNSPLH
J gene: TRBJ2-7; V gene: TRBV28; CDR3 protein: ASWRTGAPYEQY
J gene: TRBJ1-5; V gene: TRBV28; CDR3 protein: ASTSRTGTYQPQH
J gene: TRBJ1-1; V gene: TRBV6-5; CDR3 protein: ASSSSPQGTEAF
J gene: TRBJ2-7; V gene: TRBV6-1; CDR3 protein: ASSAGARYEQY
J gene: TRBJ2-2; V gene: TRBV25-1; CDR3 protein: ASSAQTGTANTGELF
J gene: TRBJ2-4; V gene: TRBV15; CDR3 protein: ATSSEKTGNAKNIQY
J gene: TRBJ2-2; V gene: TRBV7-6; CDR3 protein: ASSRTGTSGRNAGELF
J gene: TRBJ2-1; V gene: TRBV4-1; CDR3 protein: ASSPTLGASSNEQF
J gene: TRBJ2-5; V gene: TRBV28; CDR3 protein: ASSLGGGAEETQY
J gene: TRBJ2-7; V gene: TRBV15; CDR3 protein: ATSRSGTSGYEQY
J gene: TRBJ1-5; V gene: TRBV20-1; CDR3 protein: SAKAVAGQPQH
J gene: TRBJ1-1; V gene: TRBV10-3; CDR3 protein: AISESKLSNTEAF
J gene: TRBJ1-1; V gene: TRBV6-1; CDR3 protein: ASTPTRNTEAF
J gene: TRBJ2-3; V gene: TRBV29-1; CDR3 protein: SAQGVQGTDTQY
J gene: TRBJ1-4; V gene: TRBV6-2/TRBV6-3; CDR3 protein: ASSYSPSAEKLF
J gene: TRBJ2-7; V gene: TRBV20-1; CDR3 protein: SANNPLLGGTVHYEQY
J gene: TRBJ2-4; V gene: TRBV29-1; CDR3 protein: SVVLAVSGLENIQY
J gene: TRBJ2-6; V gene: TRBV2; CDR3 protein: ASGSEAGANVLT
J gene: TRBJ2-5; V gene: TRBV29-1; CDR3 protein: SALSGRSQETQY
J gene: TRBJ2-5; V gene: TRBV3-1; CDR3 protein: ASSHRGADGETQY
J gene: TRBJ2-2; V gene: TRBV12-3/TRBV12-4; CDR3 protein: AIKHNRDREFANTGELF
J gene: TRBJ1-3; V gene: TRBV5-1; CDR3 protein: ASRQSSGNTIY